The rows below give T cell receptor beta chains drawn from one sample of a study of beta chain features in type 1 diabetes. Produced via immunoSEQ multiplex PCR; TCRdb's table is partial and in-frame only. The sample yields 600,000 to 700,000 clones, around an eighth seen once. What was sequenced was naive CD4+ T cells from blood. Receptors originate from a man aged 25-45 years with type 1 diabetes. The CDR3 runs from the conserved cysteine through the conserved F or W.

v_gene	j_gene	CDR3aa
TRBV7-9	TRBJ1-6	CASSLLLSSYNSPLHF
TRBV4-2	TRBJ1-5	CASSYGQSSEPQHF
TRBV6-4	TRBJ1-2	CASSEYAGNYGYTF
TRBV9	TRBJ1-6	CASSVGGYNSPLHF
TRBV30	TRBJ2-3	CAWSVLDYSADTQYF
TRBV9	TRBJ1-6	CASSVEGTAHNSPLHF
TRBV7-9	TRBJ2-7	CASSYRDRGTYEQYF
TRBV28	TRBJ2-1	CASSFYGNNEQFF
TRBV7-2	TRBJ2-5	CASSLGTPQETQYF
TRBV7-2	TRBJ1-2	CASSLIVVDYGYTF
TRBV11-1	TRBJ1-4	CASSSGDGNEKLFF